The 2 T cell receptor beta chains below were found in one sample sequenced in a study of shared clonotypes between healthy human individuals. Sequenced by immunoSEQ multiplex PCR; TCRdb stores in-frame clones only, minus some. The sample lists 2 million to 2.5 million clones, 80% to 95% occurring once. The sample was naive CD4+ T cells from PBMCs. Subset of the sample: CD45RA+ positively selected. These receptors came from a man aged 18-30 years in good health. Some clones in this sample may be carry-over from other donors' samples.

The chain employs TRBV5-1 and TRBJ1-1; D is uncertain. This CDR3 comprises 13 residues. Per the germline V gene, CDR1 is SGHRS and CDR2 is YFSETQ. V lost 4 bases and J lost 4, with 11 bases in between. CDR3 loop: CASSGNGGTEAFF. As DNA, the CDR3 is TGCGCCAGCAGCGGGAATGGAGGCACTGAAGCTTTCTTT.

The J gene is TRBJ2-5, the V gene TRBV5-5, with TRBD1 as a possible D gene (6 bases). The CDR3 length is 16 residues. CDR1 and CDR2 (germline): SGHKS, YYEKEE (reference sequence). Trimming stripped 0 bases from V and 5 bases from J, with 17 bases between. CDR3 bases: TGTGCCAGCAGCTTGGCCGTGTCAGGGGCCCAGGAGACCCAGTACTTC. This gives the protein CASSLAVSGAQETQYF.